This T cell receptor beta chain was recorded in a study of blood T cells in healthy people across ages. With a J-beta primer mix and a sample-barcoded 5' primer, a second PCR ran about 7 to 12 cycles. MiXCR was run by TCRdb on the 5' RACE reads, yielding one entry per CDR3 protein. The repertoire holds around 800,000 distinct CDR3 sequences, with around 62% as singletons. This clonotype was obtained from a young man in good health. Sequenced sample: blood.

CDR3 protein: CASSQIRDKETQYF. The DNA of the CDR3 is TGTGCCAGCAGCCAGATCCGGGACAAGGAGACCCAGTACTTC. This chain links TRBV4-2 with TRBJ2-5; weak D call: TRBD1 (6 bases). The V end lost 3 bases, the J end lost 5 bases, and 13 bases lay between the germline ends. The CDR3 sequence is 14 residues long. CDR1 and CDR2 (germline): LGHNA, YNFKEQ.